This T cell receptor (beta chain) was profiled in a study of T cell changes during pregnancy in multiple sclerosis. Produced via immunoSEQ multiplex PCR; TCRdb's table is partial and in-frame only. The sample includes about 100,000 clones, 92% of them seen just once. The germline V gene has CDR1 SGHKS and CDR2 YYEKEE (reference sequence). V lost 3 bases and J lost 9; bases outside the gene matches: 7. The CDR3 is 15 residues long. The material was peripheral blood, obtained after pregnancy. The rearrangement links TRBV5-5 to TRBJ2-1; 12 nucleotides agree with TRBD2. The origin of this receptor is a female donor with multiple sclerosis, enrolled in a pregnancy study. Here the CDR3 reads CASSWELAGGSEQFF. The CDR3 DNA sequence: TGTGCCAGCAGCTGGGAACTAGCGGGAGGCTCTGAGCAGTTCTTC.